These 28 T cell receptor beta chains were all obtained from the same sample, sequenced in a study of OX40 agonist ivuxolimab in advanced cancers. The repertoire was sequenced with immunoSEQ multiplex PCR; TCRdb's copy has only in-frame clones and lacks some. The sample has some 19,000 clones, 55% to 75% seen once. This specimen was CD4+ or CD8+ T cells sorted from blood, taken in a trial of the OX40 agonist ivuxolimab. These receptors were obtained from an adult with an advanced solid tumor such as melanoma, head and neck, liver or kidney cancer.

V gene TRBV5-6 combines with J gene TRBJ2-3; D not resolved. V gave up 4 bases and J gave up 0 bases, with 15 bases separating them. The CDR3 is made up of 16 amino acids. Germline values: CDR1 SGHDT, CDR2 YYEEEE. CDR3 DNA sequence: TGTGCCAGCAGCCCAGTTATAGTGGCGAGCACAGATACGCAGTATTTT. This translates into CASSPVIVASTDTQYF. Using reference TRBV5-6 and TRBJ2-3 for the parts outside the CDR3, the full variable domain is DAGVTQSPTHLIKTRGQQVTLRCSPKSGHDTVSWYQQALGQGPQFIFQYYEEEERQRGNFPDRFSGHQFPNYSSELNVNALLLGDSALYLCASSPVIVASTDTQYFGPGTRLTVL.

The gene calls are TRBV30 and TRBJ2-7; 14 positions match TRBD2. The CDR3 runs 15 residues. From germline, CDR1 is GTSNPN and CDR2 SVGIG (reference sequence). J lost 2 bases, V lost 8 bases, and 8 bases had no gene match. The CDR3 region is CASSGTSGGPYEQYF. In DNA form, the CDR3 reads TGTGCCAGCAGCGGGACTAGCGGGGGCCCCTACGAGCAGTACTTC.

This clone has just a few counts. The rearrangement uses TRBV5-1 and TRBJ2-7, with D unclear. Germline V gives CDR1 SGHRS, CDR2 YFSETQ. V gave up 1 base and J gave up 1 base, with 6 bases separating them. The CDR3 extends over 13 amino acids. The chain's CDR3 is CASSLLSSYEQYF. The CDR3, as DNA: TGCGCCAGCAGCTTGTTGTCATCCTACGAGCAGTACTTC.

The V and J genes are TRBV6-1 and TRBJ2-7; 7 nucleotides match TRBD1. V lost 7 bases, J lost 4 bases, and 10 bases stayed unmatched. There are 14 residues in the CDR3. Germline V gives CDR1 MNHNS, CDR2 SASEGT. The CDR3 loop reads CASKLTGSGYEQYF. In DNA, the CDR3 is TGTGCCAGCAAATTGACAGGGAGCGGATACGAGCAGTACTTC.

The chain employs TRBV10-3 and TRBJ1-1; TRBD1 matches 7 bases. This CDR3 spans 14 amino acids. Germline V CDR1 and CDR2: ENHRY, SYGVKD. V was pared by 11 bases and J by 7 bases, with 16 bases of the junction left unmatched. The CDR3 coding sequence is TGTGCCGCAATGGACAGGAACGTATTGGGTGAAGCTTTCTTT. It translates to CAAMDRNVLGEAFF.

This CDR3 is CASSLSGRNYGYTF. In nucleotides, the CDR3 is TGTGCCAGCAGCTTGAGCGGACGGAACTATGGCTACACCTTC. The chain joins TRBV5-6 to TRBJ1-2, with D hard to call. The CDR3 extends over 14 amino acids. Germline CDR1 and CDR2: SGHDT and YYEEEE. V was pared by 1 base and J by 2 bases, with 9 bases between.

In its sample, this clone is medium-sized. The chain links TRBV29-1 to TRBJ2-7, with D tentatively TRBD1 (6 bases). CDR1 is SQVTM, CDR2 ANQGSEA, per germline. Trimming shortened V by 8 bases and J by 2 bases, and 16 bases separated the two germline ends. CDR3 length equals 13 residues. The CDR3 loop reads CSMPEGETYEQYF. The CDR3 DNA reads as TGCAGCATGCCAGAGGGGGAAACCTACGAGCAGTACTTC.

The chain is built from TRBV7-9 and TRBJ2-5, with D tentatively TRBD1 or TRBD2 (6 bases each). V was clipped by 5 bases and J by 4 bases, with 23 bases between them. The CDR3 covers 17 residues. CDR1 and CDR2 (germline): SEHNR, FQNEAQ (reference sequence). This CDR3 reads CASSRAGQHRALETQYF. CDR3 DNA: TGTGCCAGCAGCCGAGCGGGCCAGCACAGGGCTCTAGAGACCCAGTACTTC. Full variable domain (outside the CDR3, taken from reference TRBV7-9 and TRBJ2-5): DTGVSQNPRHKITKRGQNVTFRCDPISEHNRLYWYRQTLGQGPEFLTYFQNEAQLEKSRLLSDRFSAERPKGSFSTLEIQRTEQGDSAMYLCASSRAGQHRALETQYFGPGTRLLVL.

This chain connects TRBV29-1 to TRBJ2-2; 7 bases fit TRBD1. The CDR3 spans 13 residues. The germline V gene encodes CDR1 SQVTM and CDR2 ANQGSEA. Trimming took 6 bases from V and 3 from J; bases not matched to a gene: 4. The CDR3 nucleotides read TGCAGCGTGTACAGGGGCGACACCGGGGAGCTGTTTTTT. Translating it yields CSVYRGDTGELFF.

The CDR3 reads CASSFSGGAYEQYF. As DNA, the CDR3 is TGTGCCAGCAGCTTTAGCGGGGGAGCCTACGAGCAGTACTTC. This chain uses TRBV7-3 with TRBJ2-7; 9 bases agree with TRBD2. Germline CDR1 SGHTA, CDR2 FQGTGA. The length of the CDR3 is 14 residues. V gave up 3 bases and J gave up 2 bases; unmatched junction bases: 2.

The chain is built from TRBV5-6 and TRBJ1-1; the D gene is possibly TRBD1 (5 bases). Looked up from germline, CDR1 is SGHDT and CDR2 is YYEEEE. Trimming took off 7 bases at V and 1 base at J, with 14 bases between the two ends. The CDR3 has 14 amino acids. The CDR3 protein is CASFIAGGNTEAFF. CDR3 bases: TGTGCCAGCTTCATCGCGGGGGGGAACACTGAAGCTTTCTTT.

The chain has TRBV6-5 and TRBJ2-7; D remains ambiguous. The CDR3 is 14 residues long. Germline V gives CDR1 MNHEY, CDR2 SVGAGI. V was pared by 0 bases and J by 6 bases, with 12 bases between. Here the CDR3 DNA reads TGTGCCAGCAGTTACTCTAGTGATAGCAGCGAGCAGTACTTC. The encoded protein is CASSYSSDSSEQYF.

This sequence joins TRBV9 and TRBJ2-6; D gene unclear. Germline CDR1 and CDR2: SGDLS and YYNGEE. V was pared by 0 bases and J by 0 bases, with 7 bases between. The CDR3 extends over 16 amino acids. CDR3 in amino acids: CASSVAQLSGANVLTF. CDR3 sequence (DNA): TGTGCCAGCAGCGTAGCCCAGCTCTCTGGGGCCAACGTCCTGACTTTC.

This chain uses TRBV15 with TRBJ2-2; 9 bases line up with TRBD1. The CDR3 consists of 17 residues. Germline values: CDR1 LNHNV, CDR2 YYDKDF (reference sequence). J lost 5 bases, V lost 4 bases, and 11 bases had no gene match. The CDR3 region is CATSTGTGTLRTGELFF. The CDR3 DNA follows: TGTGCCACCAGCACTGGGACAGGGACTTTGAGAACCGGGGAGCTGTTTTTT.

J is TRBJ1-2 and V is TRBV2, with D unresolved. This CDR3 spans 13 amino acids. Germline assignment: CDR1 SNHLY and CDR2 FYNNEI. Trimming shortened V by 6 bases and J by 2 bases, and 10 bases separated the two germline ends. CDR3 residues: CASSAGKNYGYTF. In nucleotides, the CDR3 is TGTGCCAGCAGCGCGGGGAAGAACTATGGCTACACCTTC.

This chain links TRBV12-5 with TRBJ2-1; TRBD2 matches 8 bases. The CDR3 consists of 15 residues. The germline gives CDR1 LGHNT, CDR2 FRNRAP. The junction had 11 bases not matched to a gene; V was cut back by 6 bases and J by 7 bases. DNA for the CDR3: TGTGCTAGTGGCCCCCTCCGGGGGGGAGATAATGAGCAGTTCTTC. This sequence encodes CASGPLRGGDNEQFF.

This clone showed up just a few times. This chain joins TRBV6-5 and TRBJ2-1, with D possibly TRBD2 on 5 matching bases. The germline gives CDR1 MNHEY, CDR2 SVGAGI. There are 13 residues in the CDR3. V was pared by 0 bases and J by 9 bases, with 9 bases between. The DNA for the CDR3 is TGTGCCAGCAGTTACTCCCCGGCGGGTGAGCAGTTCTTC. Amino acids: CASSYSPAGEQFF.

This rearrangement joins TRBV7-9 to TRBJ2-3, with 12 bases lining up with TRBD2. Germline V CDR1 and CDR2: SEHNR, FQNEAQ (reference sequence). Germline trimming cut 7 bases from V and 4 bases from J; bases unmatched to any gene: 9. The CDR3 contains 16 residues. The CDR3 protein is CASIYSSGGAPDTQYF. The CDR3 coding sequence is TGTGCCAGCATCTACTCTAGCGGGGGGGCCCCAGATACGCAGTATTTT.

This clone was seen a few times. This chain joins TRBV9 and TRBJ2-1; TRBD1 matches 9 bases. CDR3 length: 16 residues. V was pared by 4 bases and J by 3 bases, with 8 bases of the junction left unmatched. CDR1 is SGDLS and CDR2 is YYNGEE in the germline V gene. Written as DNA, the CDR3 is TGTGCCAGCAGCACTCAGGACAGGGGCAACTACAATGAGCAGTTCTTC. Translation gives CASSTQDRGNYNEQFF.

J is TRBJ2-7 and V is TRBV28; D unclear. The ends were cut back, 4 bases at V and 3 bases at J, with 4 bases in the middle. The CDR3 spans 11 residues. The germline CDR1 and CDR2 sequences are MDHEN and SYDVKM. Here the CDR3 DNA reads TGTGCCAGCAGTTCCTTCTACGAGCAGTACTTC. Translated: CASSSFYEQYF.

This sequence joins TRBV7-9 and TRBJ1-1, with D maybe TRBD1 (5 bases). Germline V gene data show CDR1 as SEHNR and CDR2 as FQNEAQ (reference sequence). V was shortened by 3 bases and J by 3 bases, with 11 bases between the two germline ends. This CDR3 has 14 residues. CDR3 sequence (DNA): TGTGCCAGCAGCTTGGGACGTACTTACACTGAAGCTTTCTTT. Protein product: CASSLGRTYTEAFF.

The chain employs TRBV27 and TRBJ1-2, with D unclear. CDR1 is MNHEY, CDR2 SMNVEV, per germline (reference sequence). CDR3 length: 14 amino acids. V was clipped by 7 bases and J by 8 bases, with 20 bases between them. The CDR3: CASTLTPSDGGYTF. The CDR3 nucleotides read TGTGCCAGCACCCTGACCCCCTCGGACGGGGGCTACACCTTC.

This chain links TRBV6-4 with TRBJ2-1, with TRBD2 matching over 15 bases. The V gene end was trimmed by 2 bases and the J gene end by 7 bases; junction bases not matched to a gene: 0. In germline, CDR1 is MRHNA, CDR2 SNTAGT. This CDR3 region has 15 residues. CDR3 sequence reads: CASSDGTSGGNEQFF. As DNA, the CDR3 is TGTGCCAGCAGTGACGGGACTAGCGGGGGGAATGAGCAGTTCTTC.

This clone appeared a few times. This sequence is one base from a far larger clone and is likely a read error. Other DNA variants within this sample encode the same CDR3. The chain recombines TRBV29-1 with TRBJ2-1; D possibly uses TRBD1 or TRBD2 (6 bases each). The CDR3 is made up of 18 amino acids. Germline CDR1 and CDR2: SQVTM and ANQGSEA. V was cut by 1 base and J by 1 base, with 20 bases left in between. The chain's CDR3 is CSVEGGGGAGGSYNEQFF. CDR3 coding DNA: TGCAGCGTTGAAGGTGGGGGCGGGGCAGGAGGTTCCTACAATGAGCAGTTCTTC.

The chain recombines TRBV15 with TRBJ1-1, with no clear D. Trimming took 8 bases from V and 1 from J, leaving 5 bases between them. The CDR3 covers 11 residues. CDR1 is LNHNV and CDR2 is YYDKDF in the germline V gene (reference sequence). CDR3 coding DNA: TGTGCCACCCCGCAGAACACTGAAGCTTTCTTT. As protein: CATPQNTEAFF.

The chain couples TRBV4-3 to TRBJ1-1; D unclear. Germline V gene sequence: CDR1 LGHNA, CDR2 YSLEER. V lost 4 bases and J lost 7, with 19 bases in between. The CDR3 spans 15 residues. The CDR3, as DNA: TGCGCCAGCAGCCGAACCGAAGACCCAATCCATGAAGCTTTCTTT. It encodes CASSRTEDPIHEAFF.

V usage is TRBV19 and J usage is TRBJ1-5, with D unclear. The CDR3 spans 13 residues. Trimming removed 8 bases at V and 3 bases at J, with 11 bases between. Germline CDR1 reads LNHDA; CDR2 reads SQIVND (reference sequence). The CDR3 DNA is TGTGCCAGTCTTGGACTGATCAATCAGCCCCAGCATTTT. Its protein product is CASLGLINQPQHF.

This chain connects TRBV7-6 to TRBJ1-1; D is ambiguous. Germline values: CDR1 SGHVS, CDR2 FNYEAQ. V gave up 4 bases and J gave up 1 base, with 7 bases separating them. The CDR3 extends over 13 amino acids. The CDR3 protein is CASSSRQNTEAFF. The DNA of the CDR3 is TGTGCCAGCAGCTCCCGACAGAACACTGAAGCTTTCTTT.